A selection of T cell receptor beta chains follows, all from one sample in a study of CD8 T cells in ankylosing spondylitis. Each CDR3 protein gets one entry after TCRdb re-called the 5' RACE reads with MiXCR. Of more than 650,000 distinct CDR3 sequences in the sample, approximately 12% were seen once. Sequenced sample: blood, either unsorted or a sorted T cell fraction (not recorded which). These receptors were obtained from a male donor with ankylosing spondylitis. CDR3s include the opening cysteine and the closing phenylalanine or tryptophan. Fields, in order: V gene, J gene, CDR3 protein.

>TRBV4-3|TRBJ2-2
CASSHRTGGTGELFF
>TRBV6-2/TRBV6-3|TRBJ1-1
CASSYSPIPWDTEAFF
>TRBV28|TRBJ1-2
CASSFWSVVGYTF
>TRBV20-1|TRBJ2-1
CSAQIPGMYNEQFF
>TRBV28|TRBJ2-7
CASSVPYEQYF
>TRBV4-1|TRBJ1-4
CASSQVNLLTYEKLFF
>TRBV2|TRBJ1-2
CASSEGRPQANYGYTF
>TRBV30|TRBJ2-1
CAWNRRRDDEQFF
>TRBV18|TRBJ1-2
CASSPGAGHGYTF
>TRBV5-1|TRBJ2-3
CASSLGAGLDTQYF
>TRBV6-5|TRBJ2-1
CASSYTLSSYNEQFF
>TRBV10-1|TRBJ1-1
CASSESTKQGHGGAFF
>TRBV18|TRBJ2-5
CASSPPVKETQYF
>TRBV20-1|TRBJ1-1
CSARLSSSNTEAFF
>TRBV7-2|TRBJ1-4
CASSFLGQGEEKLFF
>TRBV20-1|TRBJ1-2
CSASPPGRPKYGYTF
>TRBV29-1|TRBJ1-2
CSVPTARYGYTF
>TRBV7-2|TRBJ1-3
CASSLSSTGVNTIYF
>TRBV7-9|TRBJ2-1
CASSHQAGGSSYNEQFF
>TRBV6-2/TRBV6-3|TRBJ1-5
CASSRMISNQPQHF
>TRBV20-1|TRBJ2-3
CSARPIVDRAADTQYF
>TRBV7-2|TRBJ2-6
CASSLKVAGANVLTF
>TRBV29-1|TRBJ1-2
CSAGDTRNYGYTF
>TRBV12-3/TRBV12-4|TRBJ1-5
CASSLRTGKQPQHF
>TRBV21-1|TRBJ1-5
CASSKRAVLSNQPQHF
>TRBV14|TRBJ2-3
CASSLLPGGSTDTQYF
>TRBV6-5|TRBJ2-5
CASSYNGRGETQYF
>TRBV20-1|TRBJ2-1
CSARNKGLAEGNEQFF
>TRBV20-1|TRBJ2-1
CSAAPGPNNEQFF
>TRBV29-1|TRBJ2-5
CSVETGLAGDGGETQYF
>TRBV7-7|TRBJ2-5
CANSRDSQETQYF
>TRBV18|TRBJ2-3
CASSPRAPPDTQYF
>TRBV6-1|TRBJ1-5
CASTEGPGGNQPQHF
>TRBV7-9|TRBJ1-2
CASSLSRPSNYGYTF
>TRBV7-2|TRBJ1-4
CASSLVAFNEKLFF
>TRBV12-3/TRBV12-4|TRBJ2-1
CASLWNRGRGSNEQFF
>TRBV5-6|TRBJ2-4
CASSQGQKNIQYF
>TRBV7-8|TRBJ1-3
CASSYLGDTIYF
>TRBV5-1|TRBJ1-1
CASSLGALNTEAFF
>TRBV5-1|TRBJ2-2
CASLAGGSNTGELFF
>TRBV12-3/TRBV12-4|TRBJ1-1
CASSLTASRGEAFF
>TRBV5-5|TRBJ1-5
CASSFGGGAGQPQHF
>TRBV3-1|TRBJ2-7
CASSQDQQDYYEQYF
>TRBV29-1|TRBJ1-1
CSARGHMNTEAFF
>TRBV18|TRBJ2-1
CASSPLLAGKNEQFF
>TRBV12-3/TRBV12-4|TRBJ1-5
CASSRTVPLLPQHF
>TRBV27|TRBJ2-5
CASSLGQGRQETQYF
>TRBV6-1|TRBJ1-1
CASSGQAVNTEAFF
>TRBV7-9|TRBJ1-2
CASSLGRGLSDGYTF